This is a list of T cell receptor beta chains from one sample in a study of brain metastases from non-small cell lung cancer. The assay was immunoSEQ multiplex PCR, and TCRdb's table has in-frame clones only and misses some. The sample carries about 3,200 clones, about 79% recorded once. The sample comprised primary lung tumor tissue. These receptors all stem from a donor aged 40 or older with non-small cell lung cancer. The CDR3 runs from the conserved cysteine through the conserved F or W. Fields, in order: D gene, V gene, clone size, J gene, CDR3 protein, CDR3 DNA. D genes are given only for firm matches. Expanded clones get a size class; other rows say once, few or many, or leave the size out.

>TRBD1|TRBV6-2/TRBV6-3|NA|TRBJ2-3
CASSYSLGTGGRDTQYF
TGTGCCAGCAGTTACTCGCTCGGGACAGGGGGTCGAGATACGCAGTATTTT
>TRBD2|TRBV2|NA|TRBJ2-1
CASSITSGNEQFF
TGTGCCAGCAGCATCACTAGCGGCAATGAGCAGTTCTTC
>TRBD2|TRBV5-1|NA|TRBJ2-3
CASSLRAGGTTDTQYF
TGCGCCAGCAGCTTGAGGGCGGGGGGAACCACAGATACGCAGTATTTT
>NA|TRBV27|once|TRBJ1-6
CASSLRGTNSPLHF
TGTGCCAGCAGTTTAAGGGGAACCAATTCACCCCTCCACTTT
>TRBD1|TRBV28|once|TRBJ2-7
CASRLSSGTGGAF
TGTGCCAGCAGACTTTCATCAGGGACAGGCGGGGCCTTC
>NA|TRBV12-3/TRBV12-4|once|TRBJ2-3
CTSSWADWDTQYF
TGTACCAGCAGCTGGGCGGATTGGGATACACAGTATTTT
>NA|TRBV19|NA|TRBJ1-6
CASTPSPYSPLHF
TGTGCCAGTACCCCAAGTCCGTATTCACCCCTCCACTTT
>NA|TRBV5-6|NA|TRBJ2-2
CASSLEHTGELFF
TGTGCCAGCAGCTTAGAGCACACCGGGGAGCTGTTTTTT
>NA|TRBV6-1|NA|TRBJ1-1
CASSEERYTEAFF
TGTGCCAGCAGTGAAGAAAGGTACACTGAAGCTTTCTTT
>NA|TRBV6-6|NA|TRBJ1-1
CASSWLGNTEAFF
TGTGCCAGCAGTTGGTTGGGGAACACTGAAGCTTTCTTT
>TRBD2|TRBV19|NA|TRBJ2-1
CASGVAGGQRFF
TGTGCCAGCGGAGTAGCGGGGGGACAGCGGTTCTTC
>NA|TRBV19|NA|TRBJ1-1
CASRGTEAFF
TGTGCCAGTAGGGGGACGGAGGCTTTCTTT
>TRBD2|TRBV14|few|TRBJ2-5
CASSQEPSGQETQYF
TGTGCCAGCAGCCAAGAACCTAGCGGCCAAGAGACCCAGTACTTC
>NA|TRBV2|NA|TRBJ2-1
CASRLDHGSNEQFF
TGTGCCAGCAGATTGGATCACGGTTCGAATGAGCAGTTCTTC